This T cell receptor (beta chain) is from a study of memory CD8 T cells in hepatitis C reinfection. The wider study: A couple of donors resolved primary infection, then developed chronic reinfection.

The CDR3 is 15 residues long. Germline V CDR1 and CDR2: LNHDA, SQIVND (reference sequence). J was trimmed by 4 bases and V by 3 bases; bases with no gene match: 7. Time point described: pre-reinfection, 55 to 20 weeks before reinfection detection. No in vitro expansion preceded TCR sequencing of the sorted cells. Data came from immunoSEQ multiplex PCR; TCRdb stores just in-frame clones and leaves some out. The sample yields 50,000 or so clones, roughly 86% seen once. V usage is TRBV19 and J usage is TRBJ1-2; TRBD1 matches at 8 bases. The receptor's source is a man aged 18 to 30 with hepatitis C virus infection. The source material was naive CD8+ T cells sorted from blood. As DNA, the CDR3 is TGTGCCAGTAGTATCCCAGGGGGCGCGGGCTATGGCTACACCTTC. Encoded protein: CASSIPGGAGYGYTF. The variable domain in full, completed from reference TRBV19 and TRBJ1-2, reads DGGITQSPKYLFRKEGQNVTLSCEQNLNHDAMYWYRQDPGQGLRLIYYSQIVNDFQKGDIAEGYSVSREKKESFPLTVTSAQKNPTAFYLCASSIPGGAGYGYTFGSGTRLTVV.